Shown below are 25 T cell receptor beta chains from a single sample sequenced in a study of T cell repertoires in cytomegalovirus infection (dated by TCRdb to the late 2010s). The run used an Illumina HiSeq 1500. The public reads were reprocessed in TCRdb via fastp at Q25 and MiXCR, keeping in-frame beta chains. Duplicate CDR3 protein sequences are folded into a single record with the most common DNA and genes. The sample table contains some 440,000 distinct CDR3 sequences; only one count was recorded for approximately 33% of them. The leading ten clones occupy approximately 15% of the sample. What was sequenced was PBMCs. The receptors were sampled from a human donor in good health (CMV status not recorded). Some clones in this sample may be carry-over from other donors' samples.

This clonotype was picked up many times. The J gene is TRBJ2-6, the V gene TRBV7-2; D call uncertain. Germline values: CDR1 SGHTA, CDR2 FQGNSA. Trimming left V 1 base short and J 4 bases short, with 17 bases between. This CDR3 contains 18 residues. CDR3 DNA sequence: TGTGCCAGCAGCTTAGATCCAGCCCCCGACGGGGGGGCCAACGTCCTGACTTTC. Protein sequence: CASSLDPAPDGGANVLTF. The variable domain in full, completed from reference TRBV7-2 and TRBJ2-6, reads GAGVSQSPSNKVTEKGKDVELRCDPISGHTALYWYRQSLGQGLEFLIYFQGNSAPDKSGLPSDRFSAERTGGSVSTLTIQRTQQEDSAVYLCASSLDPAPDGGANVLTFGAGSRLTVL.

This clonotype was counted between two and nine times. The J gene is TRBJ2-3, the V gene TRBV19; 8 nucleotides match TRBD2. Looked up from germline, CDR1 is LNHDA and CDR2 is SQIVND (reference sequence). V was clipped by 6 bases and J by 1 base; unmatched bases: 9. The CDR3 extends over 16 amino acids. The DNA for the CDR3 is TGTGCCAGTAGAAGAACGACGGGAGGGGGCACAGATACGCAGTATTTT. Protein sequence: CASRRTTGGGTDTQYF. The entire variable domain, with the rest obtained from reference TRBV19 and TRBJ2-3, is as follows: DGGITQSPKYLFRKEGQNVTLSCEQNLNHDAMYWYRQDPGQGLRLIYYSQIVNDFQKGDIAEGYSVSREKKESFPLTVTSAQKNPTAFYLCASRRTTGGGTDTQYFGPGTRLTVL.

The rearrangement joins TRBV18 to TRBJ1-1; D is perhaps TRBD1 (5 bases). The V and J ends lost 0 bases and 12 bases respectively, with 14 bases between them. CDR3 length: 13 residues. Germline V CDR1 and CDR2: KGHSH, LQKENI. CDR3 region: CASSPPVIRGPFF. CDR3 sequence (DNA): TGTGCCAGCTCACCACCGGTCATAAGGGGACCTTTCTTT. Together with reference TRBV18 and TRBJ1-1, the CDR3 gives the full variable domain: NAGVMQNPRHLVRRRGQEARLRCSPMKGHSHVYWYRQLPEEGLKFMVYLQKENIIDESGMPKERFSAEFPKEGPSILRIQQVVRGDSAAYFCASSPPVIRGPFFGQGTRLTVV.

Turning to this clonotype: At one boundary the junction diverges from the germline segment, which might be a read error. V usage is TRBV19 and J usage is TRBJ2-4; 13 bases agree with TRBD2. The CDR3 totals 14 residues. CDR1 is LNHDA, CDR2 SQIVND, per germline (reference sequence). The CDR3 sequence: CAITSGGAKNIKYF. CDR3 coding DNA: TGTGCCATTACTAGCGGGGGGGCCAAAAACATTAAGTACTTC.

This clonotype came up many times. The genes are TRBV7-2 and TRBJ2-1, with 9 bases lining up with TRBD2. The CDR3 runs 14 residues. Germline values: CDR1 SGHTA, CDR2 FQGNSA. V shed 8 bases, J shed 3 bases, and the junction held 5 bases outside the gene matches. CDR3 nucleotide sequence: TGTGCCAGCCGGAGAGCGGGGGGCTACAATGAGCAGTTCTTC. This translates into CASRRAGGYNEQFF.

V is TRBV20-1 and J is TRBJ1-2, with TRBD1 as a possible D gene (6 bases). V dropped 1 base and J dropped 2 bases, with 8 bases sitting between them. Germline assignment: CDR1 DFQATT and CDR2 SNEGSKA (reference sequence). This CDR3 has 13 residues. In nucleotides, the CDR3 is TGCAGTGCTAGAGGGACAGAAAACTATGGCTACACCTTC. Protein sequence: CSARGTENYGYTF.

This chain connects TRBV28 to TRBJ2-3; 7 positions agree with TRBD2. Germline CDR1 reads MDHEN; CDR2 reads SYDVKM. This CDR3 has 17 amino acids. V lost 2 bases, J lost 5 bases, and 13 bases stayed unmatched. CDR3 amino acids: CASSLDTSGTKKDTQYF. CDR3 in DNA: TGTGCCAGCAGTTTAGACACCTCCGGGACTAAAAAAGATACGCAGTATTTT.

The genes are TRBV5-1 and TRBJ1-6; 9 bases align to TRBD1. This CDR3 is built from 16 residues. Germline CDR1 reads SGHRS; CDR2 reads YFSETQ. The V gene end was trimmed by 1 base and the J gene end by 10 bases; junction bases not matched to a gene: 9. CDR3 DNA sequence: TGCGCCAGCAGCTTGATTACAGGGGGCCAGGGATCACCCCTCCACTTT. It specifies CASSLITGGQGSPLHF.

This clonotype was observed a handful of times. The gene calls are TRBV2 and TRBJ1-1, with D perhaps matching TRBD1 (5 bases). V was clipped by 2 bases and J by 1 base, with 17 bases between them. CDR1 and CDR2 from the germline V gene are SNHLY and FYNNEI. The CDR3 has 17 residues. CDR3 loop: CASSERSGQGANTEAFF. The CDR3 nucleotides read TGTGCCAGCAGTGAACGCTCTGGGCAGGGAGCGAACACTGAAGCTTTCTTT. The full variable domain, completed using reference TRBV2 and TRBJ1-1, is EPEVTQTPSHQVTQMGQEVILRCVPISNHLYFYWYRQILGQKVEFLVSFYNNEISEKSEIFDDQFSVERPDGSNFTLKIRSTKLEDSAMYFCASSERSGQGANTEAFFGQGTRLTVV.

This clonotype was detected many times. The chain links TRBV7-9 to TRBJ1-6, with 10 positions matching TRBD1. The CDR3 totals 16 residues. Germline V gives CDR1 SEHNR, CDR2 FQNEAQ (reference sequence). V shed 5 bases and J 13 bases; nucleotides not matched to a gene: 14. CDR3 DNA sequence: TGTGCCAGCAGCCCGCGGGGGGGACAGGGGTTTGCGCCCCTCCACTTT. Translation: CASSPRGGQGFAPLHF.

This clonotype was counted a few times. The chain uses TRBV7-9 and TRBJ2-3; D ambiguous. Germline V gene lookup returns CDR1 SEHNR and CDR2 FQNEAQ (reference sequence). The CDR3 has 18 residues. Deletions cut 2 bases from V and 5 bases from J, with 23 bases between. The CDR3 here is CASSLIGMVNSVGDTQYF. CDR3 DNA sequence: TGTGCCAGCAGCTTAATTGGTATGGTAAACTCGGTGGGAGATACGCAGTATTTT.

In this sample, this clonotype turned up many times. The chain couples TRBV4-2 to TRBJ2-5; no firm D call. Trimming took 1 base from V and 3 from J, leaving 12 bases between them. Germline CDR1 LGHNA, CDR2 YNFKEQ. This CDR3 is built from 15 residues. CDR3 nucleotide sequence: TGTGCCAGCAGCCAAGGCCTAGGGAATGAAGAGACCCAGTACTTC. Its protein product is CASSQGLGNEETQYF.

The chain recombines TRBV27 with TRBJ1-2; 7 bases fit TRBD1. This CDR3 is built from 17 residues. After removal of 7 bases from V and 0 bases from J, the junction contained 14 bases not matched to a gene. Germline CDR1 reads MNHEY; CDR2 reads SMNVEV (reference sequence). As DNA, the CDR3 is TGTGCCAGCATGGGACAGAGGAAGGGGGAACCTAACTATGGCTACACCTTC. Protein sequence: CASMGQRKGEPNYGYTF.

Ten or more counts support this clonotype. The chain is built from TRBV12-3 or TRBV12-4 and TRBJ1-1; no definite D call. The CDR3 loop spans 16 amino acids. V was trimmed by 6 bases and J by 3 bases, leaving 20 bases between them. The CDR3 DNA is TGTGCCAGCAGCCCGGGGAGTATCTACCTCTACACTGAAGCTTTCTTT. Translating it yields CASSPGSIYLYTEAFF.

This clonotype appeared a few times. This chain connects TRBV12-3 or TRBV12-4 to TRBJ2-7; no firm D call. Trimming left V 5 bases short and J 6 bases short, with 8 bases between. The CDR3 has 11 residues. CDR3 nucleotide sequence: TGTGCCAGCAGTCTAAAGGTCGAGCAGTACTTC. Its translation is CASSLKVEQYF.

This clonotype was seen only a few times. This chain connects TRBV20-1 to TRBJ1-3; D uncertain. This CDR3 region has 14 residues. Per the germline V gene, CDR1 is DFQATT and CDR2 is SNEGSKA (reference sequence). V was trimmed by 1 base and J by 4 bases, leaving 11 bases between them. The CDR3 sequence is CSARVALEGNTIYF. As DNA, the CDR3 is TGCAGTGCTAGAGTGGCCCTCGAGGGAAACACCATATATTTT.

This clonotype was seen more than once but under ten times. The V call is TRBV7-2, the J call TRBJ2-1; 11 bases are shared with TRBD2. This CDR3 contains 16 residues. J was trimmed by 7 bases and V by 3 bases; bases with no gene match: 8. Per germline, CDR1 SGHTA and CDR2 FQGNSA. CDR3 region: CASSLRWGLAENEQFF. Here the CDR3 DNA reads TGTGCCAGCAGCTTGAGATGGGGACTAGCGGAAAATGAGCAGTTCTTC.

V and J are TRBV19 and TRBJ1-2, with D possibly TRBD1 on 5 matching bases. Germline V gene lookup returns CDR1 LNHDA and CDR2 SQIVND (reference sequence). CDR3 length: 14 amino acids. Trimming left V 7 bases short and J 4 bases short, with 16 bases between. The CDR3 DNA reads TGTGCCAGTATTATTGGGGACTCAGGCTATGGCTACACCTTC. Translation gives CASIIGDSGYGYTF.

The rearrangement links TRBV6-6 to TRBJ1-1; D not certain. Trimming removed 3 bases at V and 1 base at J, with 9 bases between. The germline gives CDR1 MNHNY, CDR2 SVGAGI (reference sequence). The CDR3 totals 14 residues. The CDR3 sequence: CASSYFAENTEAFF. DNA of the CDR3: TGTGCCAGCAGTTATTTTGCCGAGAACACTGAAGCTTTCTTT.

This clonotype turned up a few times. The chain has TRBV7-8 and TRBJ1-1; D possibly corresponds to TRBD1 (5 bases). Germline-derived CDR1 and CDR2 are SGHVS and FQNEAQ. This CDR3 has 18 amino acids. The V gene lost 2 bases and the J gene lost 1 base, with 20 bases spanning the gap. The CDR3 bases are TGTGCCAGCAGCTTATTAAGGGGTAAAGGGGTTAAGAACACTGAAGCTTTCTTT. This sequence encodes CASSLLRGKGVKNTEAFF.

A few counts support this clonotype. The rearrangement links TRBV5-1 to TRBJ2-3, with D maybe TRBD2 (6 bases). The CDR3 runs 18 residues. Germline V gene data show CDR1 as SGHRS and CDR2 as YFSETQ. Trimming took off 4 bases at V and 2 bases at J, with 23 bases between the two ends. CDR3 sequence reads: CASSLWGLVGVNTDTQYF. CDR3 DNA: TGCGCCAGCAGCCTATGGGGACTTGTCGGTGTAAACACAGATACGCAGTATTTT.

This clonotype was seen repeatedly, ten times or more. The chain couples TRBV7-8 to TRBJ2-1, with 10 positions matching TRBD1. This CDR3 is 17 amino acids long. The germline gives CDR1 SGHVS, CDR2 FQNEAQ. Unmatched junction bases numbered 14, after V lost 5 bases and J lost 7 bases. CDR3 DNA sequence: TGTGCCAGCAGCCCGCGACCCGGGACAGGGGTACGGAATGAGCAGTTCTTC. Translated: CASSPRPGTGVRNEQFF.

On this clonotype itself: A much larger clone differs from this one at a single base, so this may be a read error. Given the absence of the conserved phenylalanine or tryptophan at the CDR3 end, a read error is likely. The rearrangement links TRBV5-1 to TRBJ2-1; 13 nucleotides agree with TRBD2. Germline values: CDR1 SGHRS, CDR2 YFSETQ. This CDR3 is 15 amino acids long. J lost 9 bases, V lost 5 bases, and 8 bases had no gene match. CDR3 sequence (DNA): TGCGCCAGCAGTTTCGGACTAGCGGGGGATACTGAGCAGTTCTTA. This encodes CASSFGLAGDTEQFL.

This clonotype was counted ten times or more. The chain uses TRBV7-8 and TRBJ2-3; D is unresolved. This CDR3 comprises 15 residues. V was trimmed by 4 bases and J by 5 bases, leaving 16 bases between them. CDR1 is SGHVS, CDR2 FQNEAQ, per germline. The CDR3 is CASSWAGSGGDTQYF. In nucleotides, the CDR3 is TGTGCCAGCAGCTGGGCCGGGTCCGGCGGAGATACGCAGTATTTT.

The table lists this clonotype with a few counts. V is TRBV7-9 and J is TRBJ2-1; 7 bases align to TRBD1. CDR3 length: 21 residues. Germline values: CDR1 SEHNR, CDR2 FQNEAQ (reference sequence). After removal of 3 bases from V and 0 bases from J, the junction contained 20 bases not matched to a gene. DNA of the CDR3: TGTGCCAGCAGCTTTGGGTTGGGGACAGCGCCGGAAAGGGGCTCCTACAATGAGCAGTTCTTC. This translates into CASSFGLGTAPERGSYNEQFF.